The clone carrying this T cell receptor (beta chain) showed up just once. The sample comes from a study of T cell repertoires in cytomegalovirus infection. In TCRdb, the reads were re-called with MiXCR into one record per CDR3 protein. The sample lists approximately 500,000 distinct CDR3 sequences, 15% to 20% occurring once. Germline-derived CDR1 and CDR2 are MDHEN and SYDVKM. V was pared by 3 bases and J by 3 bases, with 5 bases of the junction left unmatched. The CDR3 length is 15 residues. Input material: CD8+ T cells from PBMCs. The chain combines TRBV28 with TRBJ2-3; 8 bases are shared with TRBD2. This TCR derives from a human donor in good health (CMV status not recorded). Some clones in this sample may be carry-over from other donors' samples. CDR3 nucleotides: TGTGCCAGCAGTTTTACCGGGAGGGGGACAGATACGCAGTATTTT. It encodes CASSFTGRGTDTQYF.